These 18 T cell receptor beta chains originate from one sample sequenced in a study of CD8 T cells in ankylosing spondylitis. No antigens are known for them. From the 5' RACE reads, TCRdb called clonotypes with MiXCR, one entry per CDR3 protein. The top ten hold about 44% of the sample, which has hundreds of thousands of distinct CDR3 sequences, roughly 18% seen once. Whole-study results and caveats: Eight highly homologous variants formed a TCR beta motif that appeared characteristic of ankylosing spondylitis blood.

The sample comprised blood, either unsorted or a sorted T cell fraction (not recorded which). The origin of the receptors is a male donor with ankylosing spondylitis.

This clonotype was counted a few times. V gene TRBV9 combines with J gene TRBJ2-2; D unclear. Between the trimmed V and J ends, which lost 0 bases and 0 bases, there was a span of 9 bases. Germline CDR1 SGDLS, CDR2 YYNGEE. This CDR3 spans 16 amino acids. CDR3 nucleotides: TGTGCCAGCAGCGTAGGGCATCTTTCGAACACCGGGGAGCTGTTTTTT. Its translation: CASSVGHLSNTGELFF.

This clonotype was seen a few times. The genes are TRBV11-2 and TRBJ2-7; a weak D match, TRBD1 (5 bases). This CDR3 spans 14 amino acids. The V gene's germline CDR1 is SGHAT and CDR2 FQNNGV. V lost 4 bases and J 4 bases, leaving 14 bases between the germline ends. The CDR3 reads CASSSLDREYEQYF. The CDR3 DNA follows: TGTGCCAGCAGCTCCCTAGACAGAGAATACGAGCAGTACTTC.

This clonotype came up many times. The V and J genes are TRBV5-1 and TRBJ1-3; D uncertain. Trimming shortened V by 0 bases and J by 1 base, and 2 bases separated the two germline ends. The CDR3 runs to 13 residues. Germline V CDR1 and CDR2: SGHRS, YFSETQ. Here the CDR3 DNA reads TGCGCCAGCAGCTTGGGATCTGGAAACACCATATATTTT. Encoded protein: CASSLGSGNTIYF.

This sequence joins TRBV27 and TRBJ2-3; D remains unclear. CDR3 length: 16 amino acids. Germline V CDR1 and CDR2: MNHEY, SMNVEV (reference sequence). The ends were cut back, 4 bases at V and 1 base at J, with 15 bases in the middle. The chain's CDR3 is CASSYHRSDRTDTQYF. In DNA form, the CDR3 reads TGTGCCAGCAGTTACCACCGCAGCGACCGCACAGATACGCAGTATTTT.

This clonotype occurred many times. The chain couples TRBV11-2 to TRBJ2-1; 7 bases agree with TRBD2. CDR1 and CDR2 from the germline V gene are SGHAT and FQNNGV. This CDR3 contains 15 residues. Losses at the gene ends were 0 bases for V and 8 bases for J; bases not matched to a gene: 7. The CDR3 sequence: CASSLEAGLGDEQFF. DNA of the CDR3: TGTGCCAGCAGCTTAGAAGCGGGACTTGGGGATGAGCAGTTCTTC.

The V gene is TRBV9, the J gene TRBJ1-3; the D is unclear. The CDR3 is 16 residues long. Germline CDR1 SGDLS, CDR2 YYNGEE. V shed 3 bases and J shed 0 bases, with 13 bases lying between them. The CDR3 loop reads CASSAPRGDSGNTIYF. The CDR3 nucleotides are TGTGCCAGCAGCGCACCCCGAGGCGACTCTGGAAACACCATATATTTT.

This clonotype was detected ten times or more. The rearrangement uses TRBV29-1 and TRBJ2-7; D is unresolved. Looked up from germline, CDR1 is SQVTM and CDR2 is ANQGSEA. The CDR3 spans 12 residues. Trimming pared 0 bases from V and 6 bases from J, leaving 9 bases between. The DNA of the CDR3 is TGCAGCGTTGAAGATCTTGGCTCCGAGCAGTACTTC. Its translation is CSVEDLGSEQYF.

This clonotype was counted a few times. The chain links TRBV7-9 to TRBJ1-6; 10 bases are a match to TRBD1. This CDR3 is built from 16 residues. The germline V gene has CDR1 SEHNR and CDR2 FQNEAQ (reference sequence). Unmatched junction bases numbered 8, after V lost 5 bases and J lost 7 bases. The CDR3 nucleotides are TGTGCCAGCAGCCCTAGGGACAGGGGTACGAATTCACCCCTCCACTTT. Its translation is CASSPRDRGTNSPLHF. The whole variable domain, remainder taken from reference TRBV7-9 and TRBJ1-6, is DTGVSQNPRHKITKRGQNVTFRCDPISEHNRLYWYRQTLGQGPEFLTYFQNEAQLEKSRLLSDRFSAERPKGSFSTLEIQRTEQGDSAMYLCASSPRDRGTNSPLHFGNGTRLTVT.

The rearrangement joins TRBV15 to TRBJ1-5; D is possibly TRBD1 (5 bases). Between the trimmed V and J ends, which lost 2 bases and 6 bases, there was a span of 14 bases. The CDR3 extends over 15 amino acids. CDR1 is LNHNV, CDR2 YYDKDF, per germline (reference sequence). CDR3 loop: CATSRSRDSVQPQHF. In nucleotides, the CDR3 is TGTGCCACCAGCAGAAGCCGGGACTCTGTTCAGCCCCAGCATTTT.

The chain combines TRBV6-2 or TRBV6-3 with TRBJ2-7; no reliable D call. The CDR3 has 12 residues. CDR1 is MNHEY, CDR2 SVGEGT, per germline. With 2 bases removed from V and 5 bases from J, the gap between germline ends came to 7 bases. The CDR3 DNA sequence: TGTGCCAGCAGTTACCTACGGGACGAGCAGTACTTC. As protein: CASSYLRDEQYF.

The gene calls are TRBV12-3 or TRBV12-4 and TRBJ1-2; 7 bases line up with TRBD1. This CDR3 spans 15 amino acids. Losses at the gene ends were 1 base for V and 2 bases for J; bases not matched to a gene: 4. CDR3 in DNA: TGTGCCAGCAGTTTAGTCGGGACAGTGAACTATGGCTACACCTTC. This sequence encodes CASSLVGTVNYGYTF.

This sequence joins TRBV15 and TRBJ2-5; D unclear. The CDR3 has 13 amino acids. V gave up 3 bases and J gave up 4 bases, with 9 bases separating them. The germline CDR1 and CDR2 sequences are LNHNV and YYDKDF (reference sequence). In nucleotides, the CDR3 is TGTGCCACCAGCAGTCGGGCCTCAGAGACCCAGTACTTC. It is translated as CATSSRASETQYF.

This sequence joins TRBV4-1 and TRBJ1-5; no reliable D call. CDR3 length: 17 amino acids. Trimming stripped 0 bases from V and 4 bases from J, with 16 bases between. Germline CDR1 MGHRA, CDR2 YSYEKL. CDR3 residues: CASSQERSGSRNQPQHF. The CDR3 nucleotides are TGCGCCAGCAGCCAAGAACGATCGGGGTCAAGAAATCAGCCCCAGCATTTT.

This clonotype occurred a few times. The gene calls are TRBV7-9 and TRBJ2-1; D not certain. The V end was cut by 2 bases, the J end by 7 bases, with 18 bases between. In germline, CDR1 is SEHNR, CDR2 FQNEAQ (reference sequence). The CDR3 spans 16 residues. CDR3 protein: CASSLLPALDLNEQFF. The CDR3 bases are TGTGCCAGCAGCTTACTCCCCGCCTTGGACCTAAATGAGCAGTTCTTC.

This clonotype turned up a few times. This sequence joins TRBV10-3 and TRBJ1-5; no clear D gene. The V and J ends lost 0 bases and 0 bases respectively, with 6 bases between them. Germline loops: CDR1 ENHRY, CDR2 SYGVKD. The CDR3 covers 15 residues. DNA of the CDR3: TGTGCCATCAGTGAGTCAGCAGATAGCAATCAGCCCCAGCATTTT. Encoded protein: CAISESADSNQPQHF.

The chain recombines TRBV4-1 with TRBJ2-7; D remains unclear. Germline V gene sequence: CDR1 MGHRA, CDR2 YSYEKL. The CDR3 is 14 amino acids. V dropped 0 bases and J dropped 3 bases, with 9 bases sitting between them. As DNA, the CDR3 is TGCGCCAGCAGCCAAGAGGAAGCTTTCTACGAGCAGTACTTC. This encodes CASSQEEAFYEQYF.

In this sample, this clonotype turned up many times. The chain employs TRBV12-3 or TRBV12-4 and TRBJ2-5; a weak D match, TRBD2 (6 bases). The CDR3 totals 13 residues. V was pared by 5 bases and J by 5 bases, with 12 bases between. The DNA for the CDR3 is TGTGCCAGCAGTCGTAGCGGACCCGAGACCCAGTACTTC. This translates into CASSRSGPETQYF.

In this sample, this clonotype turned up a few times. The CDR3 region is CASSQPPSTDVGYGYTF. CDR3 coding DNA: TGCGCCAGCAGCCAACCCCCTTCGACGGACGTCGGCTATGGCTACACCTTC. The chain is built from TRBV4-1 and TRBJ1-2; the D is unclear. Trimming removed 2 bases from V and 4 bases from J, with 20 bases in between. Germline V lookup: CDR1 MGHRA, CDR2 YSYEKL. The CDR3 runs 17 residues.